This T cell receptor (beta chain) was recorded in a study of CD8 T cells in ankylosing spondylitis. Whole-study findings and limits: Seemingly characteristic of ankylosing spondylitis blood was a TCR beta motif consisting of eight highly homologous variants. A subset of motif variants has previously been described in the synovial fluid and blood of reactive arthritis.

TCRdb ran MiXCR on the 5' RACE reads and lists one entry per CDR3 protein. This table has roughly 670,000 distinct CDR3 sequences, around 20% appearing once. As regards this clonotype: Antigen unknown.

The germline V gene has CDR1 MGHDK and CDR2 SYGVNS. V was pared by 1 base and J by 5 bases, with 20 bases between. The CDR3 consists of 17 residues. The chain has TRBV25-1 and TRBJ2-5; D is undetermined. This receptor was taken from a male donor with ankylosing spondylitis. Material for sequencing was blood, either unsorted or a sorted T cell fraction (not recorded which). CDR3 DNA: TGTGCCAGCAGTGAATCTATGACGCCCGGATATGCGGAGACCCAGTACTTC. Its translation is CASSESMTPGYAETQYF. Filled out from reference TRBV25-1 and TRBJ2-5, the complete variable domain reads EADIYQTPRYLVIGTGKKITLECSQTMGHDKMYWYQQDPGMELHLIHYSYGVNSTEKGDLSSESTVSRIRTEHFPLTLESARPSHTSQYLCASSESMTPGYAETQYFGPGTRLLVL.